These 31 T cell receptor beta chains came from one sample sequenced in a study of prognosis after radiotherapy for stage I lung cancer (TCRdb year 2021). Sequencer: Illumina HiSeq 3000. Two rounds of multiplex PCR were performed to amplify the TCR beta CDR3 region from genomic DNA. In the first PCR round, primers specific to each TRBV and TRBJ gene were used, and the primer sequences were filed in Chinese patent CN105087789A. TCRdb itself trimmed the public reads at Q25 with fastp, ran MiXCR and retained productive beta chains. When rows share a CDR3 protein, they turn into one entry using the most common DNA and genes. The sample table contains around 31,000 distinct CDR3 sequences; only one count was recorded for around 48% of them. The top ten constitute approximately 16% of the sample. The sample consisted of PBMCs, taken before or after stereotactic body radiation therapy (not recorded which). Receptors originate from a donor of 50 years or more with non-small cell lung cancer.

As to this clonotype: The CDR3 carries no conserved terminal phenylalanine or tryptophan, so it likely arises from a read error. The chain combines TRBV6-2 or TRBV6-3 with TRBJ2-1, with TRBD2 as a possible D gene (5 bases). The CDR3 extends over 14 amino acids. Germline V gives CDR1 MNHEY, CDR2 SVGEGT. V was clipped by 5 bases and J by 1 base, with 9 bases between them. CDR3 sequence reads: CASSEGKSYNEQFL. CDR3 coding DNA: TGTGCCAGCAGTGAGGGAAAGTCCTACAATGAGCAGTTCTTA.

This clonotype was counted at least ten times. J is TRBJ2-6 and V is TRBV4-3; 9 bases agree with TRBD1. The V gene end was trimmed by 4 bases and the J gene end by 0 bases; junction bases not matched to a gene: 7. Germline V gene sequence: CDR1 LGHNA, CDR2 YSLEER. The CDR3 covers 18 residues. The CDR3: CASSPRDRVNSGANVLTF. The CDR3 bases are TGCGCCAGCAGCCCCCGGGACAGGGTAAACTCTGGGGCCAACGTCCTGACTTTC.

The V gene is TRBV11-1, the J gene TRBJ2-1; 8 nucleotides agree with TRBD2. CDR3 length: 15 residues. Trimming at V came to 0 bases and at J to 7 bases, leaving 5 bases not matched to a gene. Per germline, CDR1 SGHAT and CDR2 FQDESV (reference sequence). In DNA, the CDR3 is TGTGCCAGCAGCTTAGCTCCGGGACTAGTTAATGAGCAGTTCTTC. It is translated as CASSLAPGLVNEQFF.

In regard to this clonotype: One base away lies a much larger clone, so this may be a sequencing read error. The DNA for the CDR3 is TGTGCCAGCAAATTCATGGTGGAGACCCAGTACTTC. Translating it yields CASKFMVETQYF. V usage is TRBV25-1 and J usage is TRBJ2-5; no reliable D call. The CDR3 sequence is 12 residues long. Germline V gives CDR1 MGHDK, CDR2 SYGVNS. V lost 7 bases, J lost 5 bases, and 11 bases lay in between.

This clonotype was seen many times. This chain uses TRBV20-1 with TRBJ2-7, with 13 nucleotides matching TRBD2. The length of the CDR3 is 13 residues. CDR1 is DFQATT, CDR2 SNEGSKA, per germline (reference sequence). Unmatched junction bases numbered 5, after V lost 6 bases and J lost 6 bases. The CDR3 DNA is TGCAGTGCACGGACTAGCGGGAGATCCGAGCAGTACTTC. Its protein is CSARTSGRSEQYF.

This chain joins TRBV28 and TRBJ2-7, with D possibly being TRBD1 (6 bases). This CDR3 has 14 amino acids. Trimming took 6 bases from V and 6 from J, leaving 18 bases between them. Germline-derived CDR1 and CDR2 are MDHEN and SYDVKM. This CDR3 is CASSPRQELCEQYF. CDR3 bases: TGTGCCAGCAGCCCCCGACAGGAACTCTGCGAGCAGTACTTC.

This clonotype was seen at least ten times. The chain uses TRBV9 and TRBJ2-1; 13 positions match TRBD2. CDR1 SGDLS and CDR2 YYNGEE come from the germline V gene. Trimming took 3 bases from V and 8 from J; bases not matched to a gene: 5. CDR3 length equals 15 residues. CDR3 DNA sequence: TGTGCCAGCAGCGAGGGGACTAGCGGGATATATGAGCAGTTCTTC. Translating it yields CASSEGTSGIYEQFF.

By proportion, this clonotype is medium-sized. The rearrangement uses TRBV30 and TRBJ1-2; D not certain. Trimming took off 3 bases at V and 8 bases at J, with 13 bases between the two ends. This CDR3 region has 12 residues. The V gene's germline CDR1 is GTSNPN and CDR2 SVGIG (reference sequence). The CDR3 protein is CAWSRTSTGYTF. CDR3 in DNA: TGTGCCTGGAGCCGAACATCGACGGGCTACACCTTC.

This clonotype was observed many times. A read error may produce the germline difference seen at one junction end. The V gene is TRBV28, the J gene TRBJ1-5, with TRBD1 identical over 7 bases. CDR3 size: 15 residues. Germline CDR1 and CDR2: MDHEN and SYDVKM. The CDR3 loop reads CASSTPTGYNRPQHF. CDR3 sequence (DNA): TGTGCCAGCAGTACACCGACAGGGTACAATCGGCCCCAGCATTTT.

This clonotype was recorded many times. The gene calls are TRBV3-1 and TRBJ1-5; 8 bases match TRBD1. This CDR3 region has 15 residues. Trimming cost V 4 bases and J 5 bases; bases outside gene matches: 7. Germline loops: CDR1 LGHDT, CDR2 YNNKEL (reference sequence). For the CDR3, the DNA is TGTGCCAGCAGCCCGGGTTACAGGGGGGATCAGCCCCAGCATTTT. As protein: CASSPGYRGDQPQHF.

As regards this clonotype: A far bigger clonotype differs at one base, so this is likely a read error. V usage is TRBV9 and J usage is TRBJ2-7; D tentatively reads TRBD1 or TRBD2 (5 bases each). Per the germline V gene, CDR1 is SGDLS and CDR2 is YYNGEE. The CDR3 contains 15 residues. V lost 5 bases and J 7 bases, leaving 22 bases between the germline ends. The CDR3 loop reads CASRSTGDGTREQYF. CDR3 in DNA: TGTGCCAGCAGGTCAACGGGTGACGGGACCCGAGAGCAGTACTTC.

Points on this clonotype: At one end the junction does not follow the germline gene, possibly because of a read error. V is TRBV28 and J is TRBJ1-1; 9 bases match TRBD1. The CDR3 has 15 amino acids. The germline CDR1 and CDR2 sequences are MDHEN and SYDVKM. CDR3 sequence (DNA): TGTGCCAGCAGTCCGTACAGGGGGCCGGTGACTGAATCTTTCTTT. Translating gives CASSPYRGPVTESFF.

This clonotype was detected ten times or more. The genes are TRBV6-1 and TRBJ1-2; D is uncertain. CDR3 length equals 14 residues. Trimming removed 6 bases from V and 0 bases from J, with 11 bases in between. The germline gives CDR1 MNHNS, CDR2 SASEGT. The DNA of the CDR3 is TGTGCCAGCAGAGGACGCCCAACTAACTATGGCTACACCTTC. Its protein product is CASRGRPTNYGYTF.

This clonotype was counted ten times or more. This rearrangement joins TRBV3-1 to TRBJ2-1; the D call may be TRBD1 or TRBD2 (6 bases each). The CDR3 has 12 amino acids. Trimming removed 4 bases at V and 10 bases at J, with 11 bases between. Germline V gene data show CDR1 as LGHDT and CDR2 as YNNKEL (reference sequence). The CDR3 DNA reads as TGTGCCAGCAGCCTCCCCGGGGGCGAGCAGTTCTTC. It encodes CASSLPGGEQFF.

The chain joins TRBV20-1 to TRBJ2-1; 8 bases align to TRBD2. The V gene's germline CDR1 is DFQATT and CDR2 SNEGSKA (reference sequence). The CDR3 is 15 amino acids. V lost 6 bases, J lost 8 bases, and 15 bases stayed unmatched. The CDR3 DNA reads TGCAGTGCCTTATCGGGGGGGCCACGGGGGCATGAGCAGTTCTTC. This sequence encodes CSALSGGPRGHEQFF.

This rearrangement joins TRBV27 to TRBJ2-7; D is unclear. Trimming removed 3 bases from V and 0 bases from J, with 6 bases in between. This CDR3 contains 13 residues. The germline V gene has CDR1 MNHEY and CDR2 SMNVEV (reference sequence). CDR3 residues: CASSLGTSYEQYF. The CDR3 bases are TGTGCCAGCAGTTTGGGTACCTCCTACGAGCAGTACTTC.

The sample holds many counts of this clonotype. Here the CDR3 DNA reads TGCGCCAGCAGCTTGGAACAGGGGGCTTCACCCCTCCACTTT. Protein sequence: CASSLEQGASPLHF. The chain recombines TRBV5-1 with TRBJ1-6; TRBD1 agrees at 9 bases. CDR3 length: 14 amino acids. Per the germline V gene, CDR1 is SGHRS and CDR2 is YFSETQ. V shed 0 bases, J shed 9 bases, and the junction held 1 base outside the gene matches.

This clonotype came up many times. The CDR3 nucleotides read TGTGCCAGCAGAGGGGCCCAAAACCCGAGGGCAGATACGCAGTATTTT. It codes for CASRGAQNPRADTQYF. The chain uses TRBV6-1 and TRBJ2-3, with D tentatively TRBD1 or TRBD2 (5 bases each). CDR1 and CDR2 (germline): MNHNS, SASEGT. This CDR3 has 16 residues. V was clipped by 6 bases and J by 4 bases, with 20 bases between them.

This chain links TRBV30 with TRBJ2-7; unclear D gene. Germline V gene data show CDR1 as GTSNPN and CDR2 as SVGIG (reference sequence). Trimming pared 5 bases from V and 0 bases from J, leaving 11 bases between. This CDR3 is 13 amino acids long. The CDR3 region is CAWRLTVSYEQYF. DNA of the CDR3: TGTGCCTGGCGTTTGACGGTCTCCTACGAGCAGTACTTC. Looking up the rest from reference TRBV30 and TRBJ2-7 gives the full variable domain: SQTIHQWPATLVQPVGSPLSLECTVEGTSNPNLYWYRQAAGRGLQLLFYSVGIGQISSEVPQNLSASRPQDRQFILSSKKLLLSDSGFYLCAWRLTVSYEQYFGPGTRLTVT.

There are many counts of this clonotype. The chain has TRBV5-6 and TRBJ1-2; D unclear. Trimming took off 4 bases at V and 8 bases at J, with 12 bases between the two ends. Looked up from germline, CDR1 is SGHDT and CDR2 is YYEEEE. The CDR3 sequence is 12 residues long. The CDR3 DNA reads as TGTGCCAGCAGCCCTCTAGGAGGAGGCTACACCTTC. Translated: CASSPLGGGYTF.

The chain has TRBV27 and TRBJ2-7; a possible D gene is TRBD1 (5 bases). This CDR3 comprises 15 residues. Trimming cost V 5 bases and J 2 bases, with 16 bases left between them. The germline gives CDR1 MNHEY, CDR2 SMNVEV (reference sequence). In nucleotides, the CDR3 is TGTGCCAGCAGTGCAGACAGTTCCGGTACCTACGAGCAGTACTTC. It yields the protein CASSADSSGTYEQYF.

This chain links TRBV7-6 with TRBJ2-7; 10 bases fit TRBD2. The CDR3 sequence is 14 residues long. V shed 4 bases, J shed 5 bases, and the junction held 5 bases outside the gene matches. In germline, CDR1 is SGHVS, CDR2 FNYEAQ. The CDR3 DNA reads TGTGCCAGCAGCTCCCTAGCGGGAGTCAACGAGCAGTACTTC. Translated, it gives CASSSLAGVNEQYF.

This chain uses TRBV11-3 with TRBJ2-7; no definite D call. The CDR3 covers 15 residues. Trimming shortened V by 0 bases and J by 3 bases, and 12 bases separated the two germline ends. The V gene's germline CDR1 is SGHNT and CDR2 YENEEA. The CDR3 protein is CASSLESVDLYEQYF. Written as DNA, the CDR3 is TGTGCCAGCAGCTTAGAATCGGTAGACCTCTACGAGCAGTACTTC.

By share, this clonotype counts as medium-sized. As DNA, the CDR3 is TGTGCCAGCAGTTACTCACAGGGGGAGAATGGCTACACCTTC. Translated: CASSYSQGENGYTF. The chain recombines TRBV6-6 with TRBJ1-2; 8 nucleotides align to TRBD1. V shed 0 bases and J 6 bases; nucleotides not matched to a gene: 3. Germline V gene data show CDR1 as MNHNY and CDR2 as SVGAGI (reference sequence). This CDR3 comprises 14 residues.

On this clonotype itself: Possible read error: a much larger clone is one base away. This chain joins TRBV18 and TRBJ2-1; no definite D call. This CDR3 contains 13 residues. The germline V gene encodes CDR1 KGHSH and CDR2 LQKENI. CDR3 protein: CASSLGIHNGQFF. In DNA, the CDR3 is TGTGCCAGCTCACTTGGGATTCACAATGGGCAGTTCTTC.

In the case of this clonotype: A far larger clone is just one base off, so this is likely a read error. The V call is TRBV7-8, the J call TRBJ2-2, with D perhaps given as TRBD1 or TRBD2 (5 bases each). The V gene's germline CDR1 is SGHVS and CDR2 FQNEAQ. The length of the CDR3 is 15 residues. CDR3 region: CASSTWRGPEGELLF. The CDR3 DNA reads as TGTGCCAGCAGCACCTGGCGTGGCCCGGAAGGGGAGCTGCTTTTT.

By share of the sample, this clonotype is medium-sized. The chain links TRBV6-4 to TRBJ1-1; 7 bases map to TRBD1. The V gene end was trimmed by 5 bases and the J gene end by 0 bases; junction bases not matched to a gene: 3. The CDR3 extends over 14 amino acids. Germline CDR1 reads MRHNA; CDR2 reads SNTAGT. This CDR3 reads CASSPGGVNTEAFF. The DNA of the CDR3 is TGTGCCAGCAGTCCAGGGGGGGTGAACACTGAAGCTTTCTTT.

The table lists this clonotype with many counts. The V call is TRBV3-1, the J call TRBJ2-1; weak D call: TRBD1 (5 bases). CDR1 and CDR2 from the germline V gene are LGHDT and YNNKEL (reference sequence). V lost 6 bases to trimming and J lost 3 bases, with 15 bases between them. This CDR3 region has 15 residues. The CDR3 nucleotides are TGTGCCAGCAGTTACGACAGTGGAGACTACAATGAGCAGTTCTTC. It codes for CASSYDSGDYNEQFF.

This clonotype occurred many times. The J gene is TRBJ2-7, the V gene TRBV7-2; TRBD2 matches 8 bases. J gave up 12 bases and V 5 bases, and 15 bases lay outside the gene matches. This CDR3 has 14 amino acids. CDR1 SGHTA and CDR2 FQGNSA come from the germline V gene. This chain's CDR3 is CASSLTSGSGLGYF. The CDR3 region has the DNA TGTGCCAGCAGCCTAACTAGCGGCTCCGGGTTGGGGTACTTC.

Points on this clonotype: At one of its ends the junction is not consistent with the germline gene, which may arise from a read error. The rearrangement joins TRBV6-2 or TRBV6-3 to TRBJ2-2; D perhaps matches TRBD1 (6 bases). Germline V lookup: CDR1 MNHEY, CDR2 SVGEGT. CDR3 length equals 14 residues. CDR3 in amino acids: CASSSRDAKGELSF. DNA for the CDR3: TGTGCCAGCAGTTCCCGGGACGCTAAGGGGGAGCTGTCTTTT.

The chain uses TRBV27 and TRBJ2-1; no reliable D call. Trimming shortened V by 1 base and J by 2 bases, and 15 bases separated the two germline ends. Germline CDR1 and CDR2: MNHEY and SMNVEV (reference sequence). There are 17 residues in the CDR3. The CDR3: CASSLYPLGSTYNEQFF. CDR3 sequence (DNA): TGTGCCAGCAGTTTATACCCTCTGGGTTCCACCTACAATGAGCAGTTCTTC.